The present T cell receptor (beta chain) was sequenced within a study of blood T cell repertoires in COVID-19 (dated by TCRdb to 2020 to 2021). About the study as a whole: Collaborator samples came from the United States, Italy and Spain and covered acute and convalescent phases of COVID-19. The samples were drawn from the first 160 participants of the ongoing ImmuneRACE study and from over 950 subjects provided by 6 global collaborators. Nearly every sample came with metadata listing a de-identified subject ID, COVID-19 status, age in years and sex. Deeply sampled blood TCRbeta repertoires from subjects exposed to, actively infected with, or recovered from COVID-19 were included in the dataset. The repertoires were released in a freely available public database intended as a resource for research on the immune response to SARS-CoV-2. HLA class I and class II types, where available, came from metadata supplied by the sample provider rather than from assay-based typing. The material from the prospective study consisted of cDNA or gDNA derived from T cells, B-cell-depleted T cells, or PBMCs. Beyond this particular receptor, the publication reports: Clinical and demographic metadata were provided uncurated, with the amount varying by source and participant.

The immunoSEQ Assay, a bias-controlled multiplex PCR, was used to amplify TCRbeta CDR3 regions from genomic DNA. For the original study's pipeline: Nucleated cell counts per sample were estimated from amplification of reference gene primers within the assay. To quantify the absolute abundance of each unique TCRbeta CDR3 rearrangement, sequence reads were collapsed and filtered. For each sample, productive Simpson clonality was calculated by taking the square root of Simpson's diversity index across productive rearrangements. This immuneACCESS table, as held by TCRdb, lists in-frame sequences with V and J called but not all clones. Of the missing ones, under half trace to an unresolved V gene in checked studies; the others have no known cause. D and trimming were read from the DNA, whereas the V and J calls and clone size are those reported in that table. The sample has almost 400,000 clones on record, nearly 90% of them singletons. The ten largest account for less than 2% of the sample.

In the prospective study, participants were about 18 to 100 years old, resided in approximately 25 geographic areas of the United States, and were enrolled through a virtual design. In the prospective study, cohorts were assigned on the basis of participant-reported clinical history obtained from a screening survey and a study questionnaire. Recovered participants in ImmuneRACE Cohort 3 were defined by two consecutive negative NP/OP PCR tests, clearance by a healthcare professional, or resolution of symptoms. In the prospective study, whole blood, serum and a nasopharyngeal or oropharyngeal swab were collected from each participant by mobile phlebotomists. Prospective study participants could optionally give additional blood draws and questionnaires over an approximately two-month period. Prospective study blood samples were shipped either frozen or at room temperature before DNA extraction. From the cysteine up to the phenylalanine, the CDR3 has a length of 13 residues. The read is trimmed to its CDR3 DNA, 39 bases read in frame from base 1. A distance of 6 bases separates the germline ends of V and J, which lose 2 bases and 4 bases respectively. Reading the germline V gene gives CDR1 SGHTA and CDR2 FQGNSA.

Remarks on this clone: Its antigen remains unidentified. No much larger clone exists at a distance of one base, and base qualities are not known.

This sequence uses TRBV7-2 and TRBJ1-3; perhaps TRBD1 is the D gene, with 5 bases matching. This receptor was taken from a woman aged 30 to 39 who had recovered from COVID-19. Source material: PBMCs or T cells enriched from blood (not recorded which). DNA sequence: TGTGCCAGCAGCTTAAGGACAGGAAACACCATATATTTT. Its amino acids are CASSLRTGNTIYF.